Each of the 3 T cell receptor beta chains below was sequenced from the same sample in a study of a mutant IDH1 vaccine in newly diagnosed glioma. Time point here: week 47, end of study. Mutant IDH1 20-mer peptide, at 300 ug, made up each vaccine dose, with topical imiquimod. Clones were read by immunoSEQ multiplex PCR, and TCRdb kept only the in-frame ones, dropping some. The sample lists about 24,000 clones, 82% occurring once. Their cognate antigens are unknown. This sample comprised PBMCs, obtained from a glioma patient whose treatment included an IDH1 peptide vaccine. Receptors were obtained from a man aged 40-50 years with glioma. Some clones in this sample may be carry-over from other donors' samples.

This chain uses TRBV29-1 with TRBJ2-5; 7 bases agree with TRBD1. From germline, CDR1 is SQVTM and CDR2 ANQGSEA. J gave up 3 bases and V 1 base, and 5 bases lay outside the gene matches. This CDR3 has 14 amino acids. Written as DNA, the CDR3 is TGCAGCGTTGAAGTGACAGGGACCGAAGAGACCCAGTACTTC. Protein: CSVEVTGTEETQYF.

This clone was observed a few times. This chain connects TRBV29-1 to TRBJ2-1; 9 bases fit TRBD2. With 2 bases clipped from V and 7 bases from J, the junction kept 9 bases outside the gene matches. The germline V gene encodes CDR1 SQVTM and CDR2 ANQGSEA. The CDR3 runs 15 residues. CDR3 nucleotides: TGCAGCGTTGAACTAGCGGGGACCATGGGTAATGAGCAGTTCTTC. Translation: CSVELAGTMGNEQFF.

The rearrangement links TRBV7-6 to TRBJ2-2, with D uncertain. Trimming took off 5 bases at V and 1 base at J, with 17 bases between the two ends. Germline V gives CDR1 SGHVS, CDR2 FNYEAQ. CDR3 length equals 17 residues. CDR3 sequence (DNA): TGTGCCAGCAGCCCGGTCCTCCTATCCGTGAACACCGGGGAGCTGTTTTTT. This translates into CASSPVLLSVNTGELFF.